The 9 T cell receptor beta chains listed next were all sequenced from one sample in a study of regulatory T cells in long-lasting Graves disease. Arm-PCR with iRepertoire HTBI primers amplified the CDR3 regions for these TCR beta libraries. Using its own MiXCR run on the multiplex PCR reads, TCRdb lists one record per CDR3 protein. The sample holds approximately 210,000 distinct CDR3 sequences, around 17% seen once. As for time point: newly diagnosed GD, antithyroid drugs for less than 3 months. After RNA was extracted from PBMCs, the TCR library was made from it. This material consisted of peripheral blood mononuclear cells (PBMCs), taken at new diagnosis, from a patient treated with antithyroid drugs. The receptor source for this set is a female donor with Graves disease.

This clonotype has ten or more counts. The rearrangement joins TRBV28 to TRBJ2-7; 12 nucleotides agree with TRBD2. V lost 4 bases, J lost 4 bases, and 8 bases stayed unmatched. Per the germline V gene, CDR1 is MDHEN and CDR2 is SYDVKM. The CDR3 is made up of 16 amino acids. The CDR3 nucleotides read TGTGCCAGCAGTTGGGGTAGCACTAGCGGGAGGTACGAGCAGTACTTC. Translating gives CASSWGSTSGRYEQYF. The full variable domain, with the rest looked up from reference TRBV28 and TRBJ2-7, is DVKVTQSSRYLVKRTGEKVFLECVQDMDHENMFWYRQDPGLGLRLIYFSYDVKMKEKGDIPEGYSVSREKKERFSLILESASTNQTSMYLCASSWGSTSGRYEQYFGPGTRLTVT.

This clonotype was observed many times. The V and J genes are TRBV7-9 and TRBJ2-3; D gene unclear. The germline V gene has CDR1 SEHNR and CDR2 FQNEAQ (reference sequence). CDR3 length: 8 amino acids. V was cut by 5 bases and J by 10 bases, with 1 base left in between. The CDR3 spells CASSPQYF. CDR3 DNA sequence: TGTGCCAGCAGCCCGCAGTATTTT.

In this sample, this clonotype turned up many times. The rearrangement links TRBV30 to TRBJ2-1; D unclear. CDR3 length: 15 amino acids. V was shortened by 1 base and J by 5 bases, with 15 bases between the two germline ends. Germline values: CDR1 GTSNPN, CDR2 SVGIG (reference sequence). For the CDR3, the DNA is TGTGCCTGGAGTGCCGGACGGCGAATTGACAATGAGCAGTTCTTC. It is translated as CAWSAGRRIDNEQFF.

The sample holds a few counts of this clonotype. The chain has TRBV9 and TRBJ2-3; 11 bases agree with TRBD2. Unmatched junction bases numbered 4, after V lost 0 bases and J lost 1 base. The CDR3 is 17 amino acids. Germline V gene lookup returns CDR1 SGDLS and CDR2 YYNGEE. Here the CDR3 reads CASSVEYSGRGTDTQYF. The DNA of the CDR3 is TGTGCCAGCAGCGTAGAGTATAGCGGGAGGGGCACAGATACGCAGTATTTT.

This clonotype was counted ten times or more. The chain joins TRBV19 to TRBJ1-2; 8 positions agree with TRBD1. Germline CDR1 LNHDA, CDR2 SQIVND (reference sequence). The trim removed 0 bases at V and 11 bases at J, leaving 2 bases unmatched. The CDR3 runs 12 residues. The CDR3 nucleotides are TGTGCCAGTAGTATAGAGAGACAGGGGTACACCTTC. This encodes CASSIERQGYTF.

This clonotype was recorded many times. The V and J genes are TRBV18 and TRBJ1-1; perhaps TRBD1 as D (6 bases). Trimming left V 6 bases short and J 1 base short, with 15 bases between. The CDR3 length is 15 residues. Germline V gene lookup returns CDR1 KGHSH and CDR2 LQKENI. The CDR3: CASSQDFRGNTEAFF. For the CDR3, the DNA is TGTGCCAGCTCGCAAGATTTCAGGGGGAACACTGAAGCTTTCTTT. The variable domain in full, with the rest retrieved from reference TRBV18 and TRBJ1-1, is NAGVMQNPRHLVRRRGQEARLRCSPMKGHSHVYWYRQLPEEGLKFMVYLQKENIIDESGMPKERFSAEFPKEGPSILRIQQVVRGDSAAYFCASSQDFRGNTEAFFGQGTRLTVV.

Ten or more counts support this clonotype. V and J are TRBV24-1 and TRBJ1-3; D perhaps matches TRBD1 (6 bases). Germline loops: CDR1 KGHDR, CDR2 SFDVKD. V gave up 6 bases and J gave up 1 base, with 9 bases separating them. The CDR3 contains 14 residues. Written as DNA, the CDR3 is TGTGCCACCAGTCGCGGACAGTCTGGAAACACCATATATTTT. Residues: CATSRGQSGNTIYF.

In this sample, this clonotype turned up many times. The rearrangement uses TRBV24-1 and TRBJ2-3; no clear D. Trimming cost V 7 bases and J 1 base, with 2 bases left between them. The CDR3 extends over 11 amino acids. Germline assignment: CDR1 KGHDR and CDR2 SFDVKD. The CDR3 spells CATRGTDTQYF. The CDR3 bases are TGTGCCACCAGGGGCACAGATACGCAGTATTTT.

The chain couples TRBV11-1 to TRBJ2-3; possibly TRBD2 for D (6 bases). CDR3 length equals 15 residues. With 7 bases removed from V and 2 bases from J, the gap between germline ends came to 16 bases. The germline V gene encodes CDR1 SGHAT and CDR2 FQDESV (reference sequence). The CDR3 sequence is CASTLSGVVTDTQYF. The DNA of the CDR3 is TGTGCCAGCACCCTGTCGGGGGTAGTCACAGATACGCAGTATTTT. The whole variable domain, remainder taken from reference TRBV11-1 and TRBJ2-3, is EAEVAQSPRYKITEKSQAVAFWCDPISGHATLYWYRQILGQGPELLVQFQDESVVDDSQLPKDRFSAERLKGVDSTLKIQPAELGDSAMYLCASTLSGVVTDTQYFGPGTRLTVL.